One and the same sample provided the 13 T cell receptor beta chains below, sequenced in a study of CD8+CD57+ T cells in acquired aplastic anemia. Whoever was chosen for sequencing had shown CD8+CD57+ cell expansion by flow cytometry. Investigators profiled TCR beta VDJ and CDR3 from genomic DNA template. TCRdb fed the reads into MiXCR, producing one record per CDR3 protein. The sample comprises 200,000 or so distinct CDR3 sequences, about 60% of which are singletons, and about 60% rests with the top ten. Source material: sorted CD4+, CD8+, or CD8+CD57+ T cells (not recorded which) from PBMCs. The source is a human donor with aplastic anemia.

The sample holds many counts of this clonotype. The chain couples TRBV5-1 to TRBJ2-7; D is undetermined. V was cut by 0 bases and J by 4 bases, with 11 bases left in between. Germline values: CDR1 SGHRS, CDR2 YFSETQ. This CDR3 has 14 residues. DNA for the CDR3: TGCGCCAGCAGCTTGGGTCACTGGCCATACGAGCAGTACTTC. It encodes CASSLGHWPYEQYF.

This clonotype has only a few counts. The V gene is TRBV29-1, the J gene TRBJ1-6; 9 positions agree with TRBD1. Per germline, CDR1 SQVTM and CDR2 ANQGSEA. The CDR3 extends over 13 amino acids. V dropped 6 bases and J dropped 9; count of bases not matched to a gene: 6. The CDR3 spells CSVKTGQGSPLHF. The CDR3 DNA is TGCAGCGTCAAAACGGGACAGGGTTCACCCCTCCACTTT.

Only a few counts were recorded for this clonotype. The V gene is TRBV20-1, the J gene TRBJ1-1; D perhaps matches TRBD1 (6 bases). The germline V gene has CDR1 DFQATT and CDR2 SNEGSKA (reference sequence). The CDR3 has 13 residues. V was clipped by 6 bases and J by 3 bases, with 14 bases between them. CDR3 amino acids: CSAGGGADTEAFF. Here the CDR3 DNA reads TGCAGTGCCGGGGGGGGGGCTGACACTGAAGCTTTCTTT.

This clonotype was found a few times. This chain joins TRBV7-9 and TRBJ1-1, with TRBD1 matching 7 bases. Germline-derived CDR1 and CDR2 are SEHNR and FQNEAQ (reference sequence). The CDR3 runs 13 residues. V gave up 5 bases and J gave up 6 bases; unmatched junction bases: 6. The CDR3, as DNA: TGTGCCAGCAGCCACCGGGACAGTTCTGAAGCTTTCTTT. Protein: CASSHRDSSEAFF.

The genes are TRBV10-3 and TRBJ1-6; D uncertain. This CDR3 is built from 16 residues. CDR1 and CDR2 from the germline V gene are ENHRY and SYGVKD. V was shortened by 10 bases and J by 6 bases, with 22 bases between the two germline ends. The CDR3 nucleotides read TGTGCCACCCAGCGGGAAACTCCTGGAAGTAATTCACCCCTCCACTTT. It yields the protein CATQRETPGSNSPLHF.

This clonotype showed up just once. CDR3 DNA: TGTGCCAGCAGCTACCAGACAGATACGCAGTATTTT. Its protein product is CASSYQTDTQYF. V is TRBV14 and J is TRBJ2-3; no firm D call. Trimming pared 5 bases from V and 3 bases from J, leaving 6 bases between. CDR1 and CDR2 (germline): SGHDN, FVKESK. The CDR3 has 12 amino acids.

Only one count was recorded for this clonotype. The V call is TRBV14, the J call TRBJ2-7, with unresolved D. Trimming stripped 8 bases from V and 1 base from J, with 15 bases between. Per the germline V gene, CDR1 is SGHDN and CDR2 is FVKESK. The CDR3 has 14 amino acids. The CDR3 here is CASQTAGSSYEQYF. The CDR3 DNA is TGTGCCAGCCAAACGGCAGGTAGTTCCTACGAGCAGTACTTC.

This clonotype was picked up many times. The CDR3 loop is CASSLGRETYEQYF. Here the CDR3 DNA reads TGCGCCAGCAGCCTGGGTAGGGAGACTTACGAGCAGTACTTC. The rearrangement links TRBV4-1 to TRBJ2-7, with D possibly TRBD2 on 5 matching bases. Germline V gives CDR1 MGHRA, CDR2 YSYEKL. This CDR3 comprises 14 residues. Trimming took 4 bases from V and 4 from J, leaving 14 bases between them.

The CDR3 region has the DNA TGTGCCACTAGTTACAGGGACAGGGGGCGACGGGTGAACACTGAAGCTTTCTTT. Translated: CATSYRDRGRRVNTEAFF. V gene TRBV6-5 combines with J gene TRBJ1-1, with 12 bases fitting TRBD1. The junction had 15 bases not matched to a gene; V was cut back by 10 bases and J by 0 bases. The CDR3 is 18 residues long. Germline V gene data show CDR1 as MNHEY and CDR2 as SVGAGI.

The chain combines TRBV15 with TRBJ2-1, with 9 positions matching TRBD1. The trim removed 3 bases at V and 6 bases at J, leaving 15 bases unmatched. The CDR3 loop spans 18 amino acids. Germline V gene lookup returns CDR1 LNHNV and CDR2 YYDKDF (reference sequence). CDR3 residues: CATSSSRSGQGRTNEQFF. CDR3 nucleotide sequence: TGTGCCACCAGCAGCTCCAGGTCGGGACAGGGACGTACCAATGAGCAGTTCTTC.

This clonotype was counted a single time. The V and J genes are TRBV11-2 and TRBJ2-7; 7 nucleotides match TRBD1. The CDR3 has 13 amino acids. In germline, CDR1 is SGHAT, CDR2 FQNNGV. V lost 5 bases, J lost 4 bases, and 5 bases stayed unmatched. The CDR3 DNA reads TGTGCCAGCAGCCGGGACAGAGATTACGAGCAGTACTTC. Translating gives CASSRDRDYEQYF.

This clonotype has just one count. This sequence joins TRBV7-2 and TRBJ2-3, with TRBD1 matching over 8 bases. The CDR3 consists of 15 residues. Germline trimming cut 6 bases from V and 6 bases from J; bases unmatched to any gene: 11. Germline values: CDR1 SGHTA, CDR2 FQGNSA. The CDR3 DNA follows: TGTGCCAGCAGTGCCGTCCCGAGACAGGGGGATACGCAGTATTTT. This translates into CASSAVPRQGDTQYF.

The chain is built from TRBV7-9 and TRBJ1-6; no reliable D call. Germline CDR1 and CDR2: SEHNR and FQNEAQ (reference sequence). The CDR3 totals 14 residues. The V and J ends lost 2 bases and 6 bases respectively, with 8 bases between them. CDR3 region: CASSLQGSNSPLHF. CDR3 sequence (DNA): TGTGCCAGCAGCTTACAAGGGAGTAATTCACCCCTCCACTTT.